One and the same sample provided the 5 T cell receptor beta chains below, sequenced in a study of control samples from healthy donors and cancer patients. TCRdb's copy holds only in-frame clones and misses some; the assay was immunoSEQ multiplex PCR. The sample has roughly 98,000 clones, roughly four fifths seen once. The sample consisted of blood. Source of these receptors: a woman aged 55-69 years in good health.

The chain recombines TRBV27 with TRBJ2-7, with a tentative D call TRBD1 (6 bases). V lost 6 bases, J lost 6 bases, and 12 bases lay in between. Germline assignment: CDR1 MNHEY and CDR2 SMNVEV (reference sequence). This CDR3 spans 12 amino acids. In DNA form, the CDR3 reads TGTGCCAGCAGAACTACAGGGATCGAGCAGTACTTC. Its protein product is CASRTTGIEQYF.

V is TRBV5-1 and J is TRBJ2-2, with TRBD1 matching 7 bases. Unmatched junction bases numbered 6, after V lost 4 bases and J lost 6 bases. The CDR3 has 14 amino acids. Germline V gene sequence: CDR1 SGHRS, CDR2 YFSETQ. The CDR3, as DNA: TGCGCCAGCAGCCTGGGACAGCCTGCCGGGGAGCTGTTTTTT. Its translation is CASSLGQPAGELFF. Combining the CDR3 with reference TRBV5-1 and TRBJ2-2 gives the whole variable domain KAGVTQTPRYLIKTRGQQVTLSCSPISGHRSVSWYQQTPGQGLQFLFEYFSETQRNKGNFPGRFSGRQFSNSRSEMNVSTLELGDSALYLCASSLGQPAGELFFGEGSRLTVL.

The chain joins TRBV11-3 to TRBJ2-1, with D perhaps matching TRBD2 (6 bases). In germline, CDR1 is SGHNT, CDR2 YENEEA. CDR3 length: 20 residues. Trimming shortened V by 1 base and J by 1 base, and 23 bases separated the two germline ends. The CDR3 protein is CASSLARRGENLGSYNEQFF. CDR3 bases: TGTGCCAGCAGCTTAGCCCGGAGGGGTGAGAACTTGGGGTCCTACAATGAGCAGTTCTTC.

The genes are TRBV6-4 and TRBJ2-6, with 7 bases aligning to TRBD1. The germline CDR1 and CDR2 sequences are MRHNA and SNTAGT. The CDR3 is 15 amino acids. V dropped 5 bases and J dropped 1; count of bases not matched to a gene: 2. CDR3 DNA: TGTGCCAGCAGTCCACAGGGGTCTGGGGCCAACGTCCTGACTTTC. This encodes CASSPQGSGANVLTF.

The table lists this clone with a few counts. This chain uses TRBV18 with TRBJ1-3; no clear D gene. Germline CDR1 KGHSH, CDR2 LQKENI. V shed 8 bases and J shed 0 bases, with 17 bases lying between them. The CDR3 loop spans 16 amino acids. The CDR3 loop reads CASAKVDSSSGNTIYF. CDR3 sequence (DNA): TGTGCCAGCGCAAAGGTGGACTCGAGCTCTGGAAACACCATATATTTT.